One and the same sample provided the 18 T cell receptor beta chains below, sequenced in a study of a mutant IDH1 vaccine in newly diagnosed glioma. Assay: immunoSEQ multiplex PCR; the TCRdb copy retains only in-frame clones and omits some. The sample has 20,000 to 30,000 clones, roughly three quarters seen once. The antigens these receptors bind are not known. The time point: week 5, during vaccination. Vaccination comprised doses that each held 300 ug of mutant IDH1 20-mer peptide, plus topical imiquimod. Source: PBMCs, taken from a glioma patient whose treatment included an IDH1 peptide vaccine. These receptors were collected from a man between 35 and 55 years old with glioma. Some clones in this sample may be carry-over from other donors' samples.

This clone has a single count. The J gene is TRBJ2-5, the V gene TRBV30; the match to TRBD2 covers 11 bases. Germline V gene sequence: CDR1 GTSNPN, CDR2 SVGIG (reference sequence). Unmatched junction bases numbered 4, after V lost 0 bases and J lost 1 base. The CDR3 length is 16 residues. In nucleotides, the CDR3 is TGTGCCTGGAGTGTACGGCTAGCGGGGGGCCAAGAGACCCAGTACTTC. Translating gives CAWSVRLAGGQETQYF.

The chain has TRBV7-8 and TRBJ2-2; D gene unclear. V was cut by 1 base and J by 7 bases, with 10 bases left in between. Germline loops: CDR1 SGHVS, CDR2 FQNEAQ. This CDR3 has 14 amino acids. CDR3 loop: CASSLGVLNGELFF. The CDR3 DNA reads TGTGCCAGCAGCTTAGGAGTCCTAAACGGGGAGCTGTTTTTT.

The chain combines TRBV6-5 with TRBJ1-1; TRBD1 is a possible D gene (6 bases). CDR1 MNHEY and CDR2 SVGAGI come from the germline V gene. Trimming removed 4 bases at V and 0 bases at J, with 12 bases between. The CDR3 length is 15 residues. The CDR3 here is CASSSGAGVNTEAFF. The CDR3 nucleotides are TGTGCCAGCAGTTCGGGGGCAGGGGTGAACACTGAAGCTTTCTTT.

The chain couples TRBV7-2 to TRBJ1-5, with D uncertain. CDR3 length equals 13 residues. The V end was cut by 5 bases, the J end by 7 bases, with 12 bases between. Germline V gene lookup returns CDR1 SGHTA and CDR2 FQGNSA. The CDR3: CASSLRTGQPQHF. CDR3 bases: TGTGCCAGCAGCCTAAGAACGGGGCAGCCCCAGCATTTT.

This chain joins TRBV7-8 and TRBJ1-3; no clear D. This CDR3 is built from 13 residues. CDR1 is SGHVS and CDR2 is FQNEAQ in the germline V gene. Trimming left V 3 bases short and J 6 bases short, with 9 bases between. CDR3 sequence: CASSFSPANTIYF. The CDR3 nucleotides are TGTGCCAGCAGCTTTTCCCCGGCAAACACCATATATTTT. Based on the CDR3 plus reference TRBV7-8 and TRBJ1-3, the full variable domain is GAGVSQSPRYKVAKRGQDVALRCDPISGHVSLFWYQQALGQGPEFLTYFQNEAQLDKSGLPSDRFFAERPEGSVSTLKIQRTQQEDSAVYLCASSFSPANTIYFGEGSWLTVV.

The chain carries TRBV28 and TRBJ1-1; 10 nucleotides match TRBD1. The length of the CDR3 is 15 residues. Germline V lookup: CDR1 MDHEN, CDR2 SYDVKM. Trimming at V came to 4 bases and at J to 5 bases, leaving 7 bases not matched to a gene. The CDR3 DNA follows: TGTGCCAGCAGTTCCGGCGGGGGACAGGGGACTGAAGCTTTCTTT. Protein: CASSSGGGQGTEAFF.

This clone was recorded only once. This chain joins TRBV5-4 and TRBJ2-7; a weak D match, TRBD1 (8 bases). V was clipped by 6 bases and J by 8 bases, with 21 bases between them. Germline CDR1 SGHNT, CDR2 YYREEE (reference sequence). The CDR3 spans 14 residues. DNA of the CDR3: TGTGCCAGCACCTCGGACAGGGAGGGTCTCAAGCAGTACTTC. This codes for CASTSDREGLKQYF.

The chain links TRBV2 to TRBJ2-3; 15 bases agree with TRBD2. Unmatched junction bases numbered 7, after V lost 6 bases and J lost 6 bases. Germline V gene sequence: CDR1 SNHLY, CDR2 FYNNEI. The CDR3 is 16 amino acids. The chain's CDR3 is CASRTGTSGGRDTQYF. CDR3 DNA sequence: TGTGCCAGCAGGACGGGGACTAGCGGGGGGAGGGATACGCAGTATTTT.

The chain combines TRBV5-1 with TRBJ2-1; 9 bases agree with TRBD1. The CDR3 is 15 residues long. Germline CDR1 and CDR2: SGHRS and YFSETQ. J gave up 3 bases and V 6 bases, and 7 bases lay outside the gene matches. In DNA form, the CDR3 reads TGCGCCAGCACCCCGGGGGACAGGGACTACAATGAGCAGTTCTTC. The encoded protein is CASTPGDRDYNEQFF.

J is TRBJ1-1 and V is TRBV6-4; D not certain. The V end lost 7 bases, the J end lost 4 bases, and 25 bases lay between the germline ends. Germline loops: CDR1 MRHNA, CDR2 SNTAGT. The CDR3 is 17 amino acids. The CDR3 DNA follows: TGTGCCAGCACGGAGACTTACGGGTCCGGGGAGGTCACTGAAGCTTTCTTT. Protein: CASTETYGSGEVTEAFF.

This clone is large within its sample. V is TRBV2 and J is TRBJ1-1, with D possibly being TRBD1 (5 bases). The CDR3 has 14 residues. Trimming shortened V by 7 bases and J by 10 bases, and 22 bases separated the two germline ends. Looked up from germline, CDR1 is SNHLY and CDR2 is FYNNEI. The DNA for the CDR3 is TGTGCCAGCATGGGGGAAGCCTCGATTCGGGTAGCTTTCTTT. This translates into CASMGEASIRVAFF.

The rearrangement uses TRBV5-5 and TRBJ2-7; D is unresolved. Looked up from germline, CDR1 is SGHKS and CDR2 is YYEKEE (reference sequence). V was shortened by 0 bases and J by 5 bases, with 15 bases between the two germline ends. There are 15 residues in the CDR3. The chain's CDR3 is CASSLVAGLGNEQYF. For the CDR3, the DNA is TGTGCCAGCAGCTTGGTTGCAGGCCTGGGGAACGAGCAGTACTTC.

This clone was picked up a small number of times. V gene TRBV20-1 combines with J gene TRBJ1-1; no firm D call. This CDR3 has 10 amino acids. Germline lookup yields CDR1 DFQATT and CDR2 SNEGSKA (reference sequence). Trimming took 5 bases from V and 4 from J, leaving 5 bases between them. The CDR3 region has the DNA TGCAGTGCTGGGTTCACTGAAGCTTTCTTT. Its protein is CSAGFTEAFF.

This clone was counted between two and nine times. V is TRBV4-1 and J is TRBJ1-1; D is unresolved. V gave up 3 bases and J gave up 8 bases, with 10 bases separating them. Germline assignment: CDR1 MGHRA and CDR2 YSYEKL. CDR3 length equals 12 residues. In nucleotides, the CDR3 is TGCGCCAGCAGCCATGGCGTGGGGGAAGCTTTCTTT. Amino acids: CASSHGVGEAFF.

The chain employs TRBV19 and TRBJ1-5; possible D gene TRBD1, 6 bases. The CDR3 runs to 14 residues. V was pared by 6 bases and J by 7 bases, with 16 bases between. Germline loops: CDR1 LNHDA, CDR2 SQIVND (reference sequence). The CDR3 DNA follows: TGTGCCAGTAGGGACAGAGCTGAGGCCCAGCCCCAGCATTTT. It yields the protein CASRDRAEAQPQHF.

This clone was seen a handful of times. This chain's CDR3 is CASSLRGGTNYGYTF. The DNA for the CDR3 is TGTGCCAGCAGCTTAAGGGGGGGGACTAACTATGGCTACACCTTC. The chain carries TRBV7-2 and TRBJ1-2; D is possibly TRBD1 (6 bases). CDR3 length: 15 residues. Germline-derived CDR1 and CDR2 are SGHTA and FQGNSA. Trimming removed 2 bases from V and 0 bases from J, with 10 bases in between.

The chain recombines TRBV27 with TRBJ1-1; tentatively, D is TRBD1 (5 bases). This CDR3 is built from 15 residues. The germline CDR1 and CDR2 sequences are MNHEY and SMNVEV (reference sequence). V was cut by 3 bases and J by 0 bases, with 11 bases left in between. The CDR3 nucleotides are TGTGCCAGCAGTTTGGGACCACTAATGAACACTGAAGCTTTCTTT. The encoded protein is CASSLGPLMNTEAFF.

The chain has TRBV7-2 and TRBJ1-2; maybe TRBD1 (5 bases). The V and J ends lost 1 base and 3 bases respectively, with 6 bases between them. Germline V lookup: CDR1 SGHTA, CDR2 FQGNSA. The CDR3 extends over 13 amino acids. DNA of the CDR3: TGTGCCAGCAGCTTAGGCAGGGACTATGGCTACACCTTC. Residues: CASSLGRDYGYTF.